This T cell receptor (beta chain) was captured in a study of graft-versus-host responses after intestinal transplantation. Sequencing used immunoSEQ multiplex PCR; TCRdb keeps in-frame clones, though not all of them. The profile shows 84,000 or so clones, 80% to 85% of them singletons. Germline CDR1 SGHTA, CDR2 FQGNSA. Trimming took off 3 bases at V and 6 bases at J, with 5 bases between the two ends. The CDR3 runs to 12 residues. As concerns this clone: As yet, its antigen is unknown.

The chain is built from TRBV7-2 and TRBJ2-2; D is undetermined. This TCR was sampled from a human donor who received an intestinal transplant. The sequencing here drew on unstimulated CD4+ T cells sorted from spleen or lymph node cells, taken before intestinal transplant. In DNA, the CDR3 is TGTGCCAGCAGCTTTCTTGCCGGGGAGCTGTTTTTT. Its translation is CASSFLAGELFF.